One T cell receptor (beta chain) is described in this entry. No antigen is known for it. Per-nucleotide qualities are absent, and no much larger clonotype sits a single base away. The V end loses 1 base and the J end loses 4 bases, and a stretch of 19 bases separates them. The germline V gene specifies SGHAT as CDR1 and FQNNGV as CDR2. The CDR3 goes from the cysteine to the phenylalanine over 17 residues. Kept here is only the CDR3 DNA, which spans 51 bases and is read in frame from base 1. The immunoSEQ Assay, a bias-controlled multiplex PCR, was used to amplify TCRbeta CDR3 regions from genomic DNA. The original methods were these. The number of nucleated cells in each sample was estimated from the amplification of reference gene primers within the assay. To quantify the absolute abundance of each unique TCRbeta CDR3 rearrangement, sequence reads were collapsed and filtered. For each sample, productive Simpson clonality was calculated as the square root of Simpson's diversity index across productive rearrangements. TCRdb obtained this table from immuneACCESS and retained in-frame rearrangements with V and J assigned. These tables miss some clones; where compared with another copy, unresolved V genes account for less than half of the shortfall, and the remainder is unexplained. D and trimming were read from the DNA, whereas the V and J calls and clone size are those reported in that table. For this sample there are over 250,000 clones; about 90% appear just once. Roughly 1.8% of the sample lies in the top ten.

The source of the sample is a study of blood T cell repertoires in COVID-19 (dated by TCRdb to about 2020). Context from the whole study: Samples from collaborators originated in the United States, Italy and Spain and spanned both the acute and convalescent phases of COVID-19. The prospective study material was composed of cDNA or gDNA derived from T cells, B-cell-depleted T cells, or PBMCs. Deeply sampled blood TCRbeta repertoires from subjects exposed to, actively infected with, or recovered from COVID-19 were included in the dataset. The repertoires were released in a freely available public database meant as a resource for research on the immune response to SARS-CoV-2. The samples were drawn from the first 160 participants of the ongoing ImmuneRACE study and from 1,254 subjects provided by 6 global collaborators. Nearly every sample came with metadata listing a de-identified subject ID, COVID-19 status, age in years and sex. Where available, HLA class I and class II types were obtained from metadata supplied by the sample provider rather than from assay-based typing. General findings and caveats noted by the study authors: How much clinical and demographic metadata was included differed by source and by participant, and the metadata was provided uncurated.

Participants in the prospective study were enrolled through a virtual design, were aged roughly 18 to 100 years, and lived in 24 United States geographic areas. To assign participants to cohorts, the prospective study relied on clinical history that participants themselves reported in a screening survey and a study questionnaire. Recovered participants in ImmuneRACE Cohort 3 were defined as having two consecutive negative NP/OP PCR tests, clearance from a healthcare professional, or resolution of symptoms. Mobile phlebotomists in the prospective study collected whole blood, serum and a nasopharyngeal or oropharyngeal swab from every participant. Participants in the prospective study had the option to provide additional blood draws and questionnaires over an approximately 2-month period. Prospective study blood samples were shipped either frozen or at room temperature before DNA extraction.

Sequencing used PBMCs or T cells enriched from blood (not recorded which). The sequence was collected from a woman in her sixties or seventies who had recovered from COVID-19. This receptor chain uses TRBV11-2 and TRBJ2-5, with the identity of the D gene unclear. The DNA reads TGTGCCAGCAGCTTAGGGTGGAGCCCCTCCAGTGGAGAGACCCAGTACTTC. Translation gives CASSLGWSPSSGETQYF.